The rows below give T cell receptor beta chains drawn from one sample of a study of T cell responses to AZD1222 COVID-19 vaccine. Assay: immunoSEQ multiplex PCR; the TCRdb copy retains only in-frame clones and omits some. The sample has around 220,000 clones; about 95% are singletons. Specimen: peripheral blood, collected 28 days after the second dose of the MenACWY control vaccine. The receptor set was obtained from an adult who received the MenACWY meningococcal vaccine as a control. CDR3s include the opening cysteine and the closing phenylalanine or tryptophan. The D gene is left open where the match is weak. Only part of the rows carry a size: once, few, many, or a class if the clone is expanded.

>TRBJ2-7|TRBV27|TRBD1|NA
CASSQTGEGYEQYF
TGTGCCAGCAGCCAGACAGGGGAAGGGTACGAGCAGTACTTC
>TRBJ2-7|TRBV12-3/TRBV12-4|NA|NA
CASSPDNDYEQYF
TGTGCCAGCAGTCCGGACAACGACTACGAGCAGTACTTC
>TRBJ2-7|TRBV7-2|TRBD2|NA
CASSSGLAGVYEQYF
TGTGCCAGCAGCAGCGGACTAGCGGGCGTCTACGAGCAGTACTTC
>TRBJ1-1|TRBV9|TRBD1|NA
CASSGTGGANTEAFF
TGTGCCAGCTCCGGGACAGGTGGGGCGAACACTGAAGCTTTCTTT
>TRBJ1-4|TRBV19|NA|NA
CASSIYPGEPGKLFF
TGTGCCAGTAGTATATACCCAGGGGAGCCCGGAAAACTGTTTTTT
>TRBJ2-3|TRBV4-1|NA|NA
CASSLGQSSTDTQYF
TGCGCCAGCAGCCTCGGACAGAGTAGCACAGATACGCAGTATTTT
>TRBJ1-1|TRBV2|NA|NA
CASSEDRATEAFF
TGTGCCAGCAGTGAGGATCGGGCCACTGAAGCTTTCTTT
>TRBJ1-1|TRBV4-1|TRBD1|NA
CASSQTRRTGMNTEAFF
TGCGCCAGCAGCCAAACCCGACGGACAGGAATGAACACTGAAGCTTTCTTT
>TRBJ2-2|TRBV18|NA|NA
CASSPIAGHTGELFF
TGTGCCAGCTCACCGATCGCTGGGCACACCGGGGAGCTGTTTTTT
>TRBJ2-7|TRBV19|NA|once
CASSLFTGPYEQYF
TGTGCCAGTAGTCTGTTCACAGGTCCCTACGAGCAGTACTTC
>TRBJ1-4|TRBV28|TRBD1|NA
CASSITGGIGEKLFF
TGTGCCAGCAGTATAACAGGGGGCATAGGGGAAAAACTGTTTTTT
>TRBJ1-3|TRBV11-1|TRBD1|NA
CASSSDGTAGNTIYF
TGTGCCAGCAGCTCAGACGGGACAGCAGGAAACACCATATATTTT
>TRBJ2-7|TRBV5-1|TRBD1|NA
CASSLTGQGYEQYF
TGCGCCAGCAGCTTGACGGGACAGGGCTACGAGCAGTACTTC
>TRBJ2-1|TRBV6-2/TRBV6-3|NA|NA
CASSGTYRDEQFF
TGTGCCAGCAGTGGCACCTACAGAGATGAGCAGTTCTTC
>TRBJ1-5|TRBV19|NA|NA
CASRPSEGGSQPQHF
TGTGCCAGTAGACCCTCGGAGGGGGGGAGCCAGCCCCAGCATTTT
>TRBJ2-3|TRBV28|NA|once
CASSPGPGPRTDTQYF
TGTGCCAGCAGTCCGGGACCCGGCCCCCGCACAGATACGCAGTATTTT
>TRBJ1-2|TRBV30|NA|NA
CAWSAQGGYTF
TGTGCCTGGAGTGCCCAGGGGGGCTACACCTTC
>TRBJ2-7|TRBV28|NA|NA
CASSQSGVATYEQYF
TGTGCCAGCAGTCAATCAGGGGTAGCAACCTACGAGCAGTACTTC
>TRBJ2-5|TRBV6-5|TRBD1|once
CATWPGATGGETQYF
TGTGCCACCTGGCCCGGCGCGACAGGGGGAGAGACCCAGTACTTC
>TRBJ1-1|TRBV11-3|NA|NA
CASKPGDASNTEAFF
TGTGCCTCAAAGCCGGGGGACGCCTCGAACACTGAAGCTTTCTTT
>TRBJ1-1|TRBV7-9|NA|few
CASSFTGNLLLNTEAFF
TGTGCCAGCAGCTTCACCGGCAACTTGCTCCTGAACACTGAAGCTTTCTTT
>TRBJ1-4|TRBV27|NA|NA
CASSLVATNEKLFF
TGTGCCAGCAGTTTGGTTGCAACTAATGAAAAACTGTTTTTT
>TRBJ1-3|TRBV4-1|NA|NA
CASSGGNSGNTIYF
TGCGCCAGCAGCGGGGGAAACTCTGGAAACACCATATATTTT
>TRBJ2-7|TRBV5-4|NA|NA
CASSLGGAGMSSYEQYF
TGTGCCAGCAGCTTGGGGGGGGCAGGCATGAGCTCCTACGAGCAGTACTTC
>TRBJ2-7|TRBV2|NA|NA
CASSFLGVNPNYEQYF
TGTGCCAGCAGTTTTCTGGGAGTGAACCCTAACTACGAGCAGTACTTC
>TRBJ2-2|TRBV6-2/TRBV6-3|NA|once
CASSQFSIVSGELFF
TGTGCCAGCAGTCAGTTTTCCATAGTCTCCGGGGAGCTGTTTTTT
>TRBJ1-3|TRBV19|NA|NA
CASTSANSGNTIYF
TGTGCCAGTACCTCAGCGAACTCTGGAAACACCATATATTTT
>TRBJ2-7|TRBV19|NA|NA
CASSQNTYEQYF
TGTGCCAGTAGTCAAAACACCTACGAGCAGTACTTC
>TRBJ2-7|TRBV6-5|NA|NA
CASSHGTRHEQYF
TGTGCCAGCAGTCACGGGACCCGCCACGAGCAGTACTTC
>TRBJ1-2|TRBV12-3/TRBV12-4|TRBD1|NA
CASSTGVGGYTF
TGTGCCAGCAGTACAGGGGTTGGCGGCTACACCTTC
>TRBJ2-7|TRBV27|NA|NA
CASRPLTGWGYEQYF
TGTGCCAGCAGGCCATTGACAGGATGGGGTTACGAGCAGTACTTC